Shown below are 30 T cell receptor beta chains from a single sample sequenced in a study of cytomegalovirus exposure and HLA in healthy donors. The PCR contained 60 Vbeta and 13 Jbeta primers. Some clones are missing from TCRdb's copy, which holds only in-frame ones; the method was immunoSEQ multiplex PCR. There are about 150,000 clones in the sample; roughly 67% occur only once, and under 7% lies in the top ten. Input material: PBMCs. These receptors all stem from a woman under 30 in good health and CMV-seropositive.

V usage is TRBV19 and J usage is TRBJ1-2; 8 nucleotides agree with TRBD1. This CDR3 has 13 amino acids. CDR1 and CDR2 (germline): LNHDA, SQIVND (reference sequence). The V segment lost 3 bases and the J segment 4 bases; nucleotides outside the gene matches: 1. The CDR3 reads CASSMDRAYGYTF. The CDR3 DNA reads TGTGCCAGTAGTATGGACAGGGCCTATGGCTACACCTTC.

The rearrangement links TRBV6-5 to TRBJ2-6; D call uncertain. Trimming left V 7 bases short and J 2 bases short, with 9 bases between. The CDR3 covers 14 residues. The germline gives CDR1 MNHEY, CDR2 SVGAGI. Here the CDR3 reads CASISITGANVLTF. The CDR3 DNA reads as TGTGCCAGCATAAGCATAACTGGGGCCAACGTCCTGACTTTC.

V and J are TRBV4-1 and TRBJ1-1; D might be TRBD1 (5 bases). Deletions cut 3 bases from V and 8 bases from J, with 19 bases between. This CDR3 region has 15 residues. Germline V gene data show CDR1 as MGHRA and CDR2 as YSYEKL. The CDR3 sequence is CASSHPLGQVTEAFF. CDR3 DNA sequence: TGCGCCAGCAGCCATCCCCTCGGACAAGTTACCGAAGCTTTCTTT.

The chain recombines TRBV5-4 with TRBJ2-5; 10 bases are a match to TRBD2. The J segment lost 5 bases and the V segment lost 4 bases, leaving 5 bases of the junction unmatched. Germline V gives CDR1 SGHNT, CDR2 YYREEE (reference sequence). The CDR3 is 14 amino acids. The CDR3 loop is CASSLQRGGETQYF. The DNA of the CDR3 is TGTGCCAGCAGCCTTCAGCGGGGGGGTGAGACCCAGTACTTC.

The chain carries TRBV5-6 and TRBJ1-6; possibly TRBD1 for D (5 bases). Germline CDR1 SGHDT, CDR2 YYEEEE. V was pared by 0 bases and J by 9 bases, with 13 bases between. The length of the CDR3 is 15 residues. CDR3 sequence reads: CASSLVQGFGSPLHF. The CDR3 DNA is TGTGCCAGCAGCTTGGTGCAGGGCTTCGGTTCACCCCTCCACTTT.

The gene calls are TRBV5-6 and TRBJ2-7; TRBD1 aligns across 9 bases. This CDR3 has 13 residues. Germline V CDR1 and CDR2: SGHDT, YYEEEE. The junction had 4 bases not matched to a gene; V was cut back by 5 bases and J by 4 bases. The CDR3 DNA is TGTGCCAGCAGGGACAGGGGTCGGTACGAGCAGTACTTC. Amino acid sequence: CASRDRGRYEQYF.

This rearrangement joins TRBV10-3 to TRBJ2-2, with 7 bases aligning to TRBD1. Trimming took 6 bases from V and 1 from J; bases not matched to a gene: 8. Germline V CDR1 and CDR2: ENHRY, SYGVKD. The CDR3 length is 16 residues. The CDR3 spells CAIRTTGTENTGELFF. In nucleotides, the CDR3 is TGTGCCATCAGAACAACCGGGACAGAGAACACCGGGGAGCTGTTTTTT.

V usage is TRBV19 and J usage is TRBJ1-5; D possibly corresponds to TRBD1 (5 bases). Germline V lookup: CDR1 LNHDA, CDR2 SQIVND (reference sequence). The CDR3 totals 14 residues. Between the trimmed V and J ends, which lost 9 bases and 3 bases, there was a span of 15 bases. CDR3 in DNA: TGTGCCAGCCGACAAGACAGCTACAATCAGCCCCAGCATTTT. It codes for CASRQDSYNQPQHF.

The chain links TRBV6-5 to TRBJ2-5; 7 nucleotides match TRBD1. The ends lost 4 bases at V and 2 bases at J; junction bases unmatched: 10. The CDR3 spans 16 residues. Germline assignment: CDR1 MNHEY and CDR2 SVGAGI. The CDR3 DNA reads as TGTGCCAGCAGTTCCCGGGACAGAGGGTGGCAAGAGACCCAGTACTTC. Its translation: CASSSRDRGWQETQYF.

The DNA of the CDR3 is TGTGCTAGTGGCTTCCCGGGACAGGCCACTGAAGCTTTCTTT. Amino acid sequence: CASGFPGQATEAFF. The chain employs TRBV12-5 and TRBJ1-1, with 8 bases lining up with TRBD1. With V trimmed by 6 bases and J by 4 bases, 7 bases remained unmatched. This CDR3 is built from 14 residues. Per germline, CDR1 LGHNT and CDR2 FRNRAP.

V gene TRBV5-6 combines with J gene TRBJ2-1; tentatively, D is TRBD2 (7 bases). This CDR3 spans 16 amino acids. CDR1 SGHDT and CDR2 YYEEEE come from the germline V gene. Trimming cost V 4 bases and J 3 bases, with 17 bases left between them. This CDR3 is CASSLDRGAGYNEQFF. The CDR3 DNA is TGTGCCAGCAGCCTCGACCGGGGGGCCGGCTACAATGAGCAGTTCTTC.

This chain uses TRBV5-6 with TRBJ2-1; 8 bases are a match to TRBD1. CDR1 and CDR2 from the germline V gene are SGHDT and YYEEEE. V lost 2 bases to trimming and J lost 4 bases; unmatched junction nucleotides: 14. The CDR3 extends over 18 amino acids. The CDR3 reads CASSFGATGANLYNEQFF. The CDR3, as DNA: TGTGCCAGCAGCTTTGGTGCGACAGGGGCTAACCTATACAATGAGCAGTTCTTC.

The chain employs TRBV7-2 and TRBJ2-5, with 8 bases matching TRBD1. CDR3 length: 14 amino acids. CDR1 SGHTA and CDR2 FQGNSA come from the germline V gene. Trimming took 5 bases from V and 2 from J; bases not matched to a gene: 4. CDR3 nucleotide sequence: TGTGCCAGCAGCCACAGGGGGGTTCAAGAGACCCAGTACTTC. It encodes CASSHRGVQETQYF.

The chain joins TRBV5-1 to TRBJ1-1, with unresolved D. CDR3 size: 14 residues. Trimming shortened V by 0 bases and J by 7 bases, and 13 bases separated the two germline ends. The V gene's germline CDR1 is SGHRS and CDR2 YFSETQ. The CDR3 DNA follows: TGCGCCAGCAGCTTGGAATCAATTGGCATTGAAGCTTTCTTT. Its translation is CASSLESIGIEAFF.

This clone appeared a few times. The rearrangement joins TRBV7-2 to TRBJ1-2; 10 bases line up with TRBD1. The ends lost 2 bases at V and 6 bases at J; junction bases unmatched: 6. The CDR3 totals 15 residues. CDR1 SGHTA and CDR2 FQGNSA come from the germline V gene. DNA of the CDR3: TGTGCCAGCAGCTTATCTGGGGACAGGGGAAATGGCTACACCTTC. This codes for CASSLSGDRGNGYTF.

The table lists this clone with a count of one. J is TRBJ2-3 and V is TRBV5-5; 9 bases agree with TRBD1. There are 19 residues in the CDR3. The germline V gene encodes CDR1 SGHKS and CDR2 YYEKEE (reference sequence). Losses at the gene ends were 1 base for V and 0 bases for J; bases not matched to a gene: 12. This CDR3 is CASSLWETGGLTSTDTQYF. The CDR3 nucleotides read TGTGCCAGCAGCTTGTGGGAAACAGGGGGCCTTACTAGCACAGATACGCAGTATTTT.

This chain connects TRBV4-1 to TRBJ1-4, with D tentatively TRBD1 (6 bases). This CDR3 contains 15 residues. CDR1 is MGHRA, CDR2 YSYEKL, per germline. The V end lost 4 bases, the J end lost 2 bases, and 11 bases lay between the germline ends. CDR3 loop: CASSRTGTTNEKLFF. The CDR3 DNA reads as TGCGCCAGCAGCCGCACAGGGACGACTAATGAAAAACTGTTTTTT.

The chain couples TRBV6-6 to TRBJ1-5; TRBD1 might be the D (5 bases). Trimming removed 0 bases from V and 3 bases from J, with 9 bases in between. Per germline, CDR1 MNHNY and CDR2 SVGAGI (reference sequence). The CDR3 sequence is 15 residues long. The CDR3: CASSYSGGDNQPQHF. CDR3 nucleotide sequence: TGTGCCAGCAGTTACTCCGGGGGTGACAATCAGCCCCAGCATTTT.

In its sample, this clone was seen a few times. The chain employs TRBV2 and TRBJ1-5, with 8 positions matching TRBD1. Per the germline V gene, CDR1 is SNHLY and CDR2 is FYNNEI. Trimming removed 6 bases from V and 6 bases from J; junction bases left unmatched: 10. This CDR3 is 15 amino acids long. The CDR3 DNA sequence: TGTGCCAGCAGCCTAATGGTGACAGGGGTTCAGCCCCAGCATTTT. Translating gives CASSLMVTGVQPQHF. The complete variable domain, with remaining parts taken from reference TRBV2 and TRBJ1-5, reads EPEVTQTPSHQVTQMGQEVILRCVPISNHLYFYWYRQILGQKVEFLVSFYNNEISEKSEIFDDQFSVERPDGSNFTLKIRSTKLEDSAMYFCASSLMVTGVQPQHFGDGTRLSIL.

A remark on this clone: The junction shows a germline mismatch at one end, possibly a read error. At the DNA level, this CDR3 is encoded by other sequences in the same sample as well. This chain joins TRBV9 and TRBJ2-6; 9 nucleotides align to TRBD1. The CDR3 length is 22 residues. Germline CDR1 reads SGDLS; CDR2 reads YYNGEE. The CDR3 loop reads CASSVAKGEGQGTYSGANVLTF. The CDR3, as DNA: TGTGCCAGCAGCGTAGCCAAAGGAGAGGGACAGGGTACCTACTCTGGGGCCAATGTCCTGACTTTC. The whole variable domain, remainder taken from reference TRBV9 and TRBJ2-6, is DSGVTQTPKHLITATGQRVTLRCSPRSGDLSVYWYQQSLDQGLQFLIQYYNGEERAKGNILERFSAQQFPDLHSELNLSSLELGDSALYFCASSVAKGEGQGTYSGANVLTFGAGSRLTVL.

For the CDR3, the DNA is TGTGCCAGCTCACCCTCTAGCGGGGGGGCACAAGAGACCCAGTACTTC. This gives the protein CASSPSSGGAQETQYF. This chain joins TRBV18 and TRBJ2-5; 12 bases map to TRBD2. This CDR3 spans 16 amino acids. The germline V gene encodes CDR1 KGHSH and CDR2 LQKENI. Unmatched junction bases numbered 4, after V lost 3 bases and J lost 2 bases.

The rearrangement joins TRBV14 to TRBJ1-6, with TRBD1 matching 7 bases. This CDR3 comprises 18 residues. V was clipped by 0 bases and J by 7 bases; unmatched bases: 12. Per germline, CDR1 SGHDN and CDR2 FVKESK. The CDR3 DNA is TGTGCCAGCAGCCAAGATTTTAAAGGGACAGACCGAAATTCACCCCTCCACTTT. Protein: CASSQDFKGTDRNSPLHF.

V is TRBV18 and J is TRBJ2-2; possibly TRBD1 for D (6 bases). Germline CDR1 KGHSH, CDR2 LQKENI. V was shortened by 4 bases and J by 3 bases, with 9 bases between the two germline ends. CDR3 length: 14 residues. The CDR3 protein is CASSRDIDTGELFF. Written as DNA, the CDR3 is TGTGCCAGCTCACGGGACATAGACACCGGGGAGCTGTTTTTT.

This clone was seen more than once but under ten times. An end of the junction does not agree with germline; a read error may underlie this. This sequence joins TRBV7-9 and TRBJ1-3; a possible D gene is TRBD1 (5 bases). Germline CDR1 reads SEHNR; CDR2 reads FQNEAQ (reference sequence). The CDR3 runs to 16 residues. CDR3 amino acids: CSSSGPDINSGNTIYF. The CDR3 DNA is TGTTCCAGCAGCGGACCGGACATAAACTCTGGAAACACCATATATTTT.

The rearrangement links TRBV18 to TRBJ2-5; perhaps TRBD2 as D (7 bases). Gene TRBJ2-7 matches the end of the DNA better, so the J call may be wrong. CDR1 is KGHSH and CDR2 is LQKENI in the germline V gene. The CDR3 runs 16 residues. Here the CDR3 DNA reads TGTGCCAGCTCACCACCTGGGGAGGGGGGAACCTACGAGCAGTACTTC. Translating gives CASSPPGEGGTYEQYF.

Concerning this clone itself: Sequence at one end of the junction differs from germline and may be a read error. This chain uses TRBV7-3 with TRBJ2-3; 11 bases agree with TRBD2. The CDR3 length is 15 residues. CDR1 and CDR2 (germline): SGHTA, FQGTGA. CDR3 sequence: CSSSLAGGITDTQYF. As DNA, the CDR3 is TGTTCCAGCAGCTTAGCGGGGGGGATTACAGATACGCAGTATTTT.

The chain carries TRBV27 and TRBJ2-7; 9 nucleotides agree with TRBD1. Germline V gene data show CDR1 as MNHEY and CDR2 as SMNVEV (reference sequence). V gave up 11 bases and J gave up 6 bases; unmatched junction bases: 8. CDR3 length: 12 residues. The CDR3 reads CAAGTGTSEQYF. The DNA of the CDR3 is TGTGCCGCCGGGACAGGGACCTCCGAGCAGTACTTC.

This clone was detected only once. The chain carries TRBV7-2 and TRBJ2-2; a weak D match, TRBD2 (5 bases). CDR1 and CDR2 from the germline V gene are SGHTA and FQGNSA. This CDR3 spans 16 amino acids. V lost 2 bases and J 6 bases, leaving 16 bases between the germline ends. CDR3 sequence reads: CASSLRGAIAPGELFF. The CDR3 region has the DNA TGTGCCAGCAGCTTACGAGGCGCGATAGCGCCCGGGGAGCTGTTTTTT.

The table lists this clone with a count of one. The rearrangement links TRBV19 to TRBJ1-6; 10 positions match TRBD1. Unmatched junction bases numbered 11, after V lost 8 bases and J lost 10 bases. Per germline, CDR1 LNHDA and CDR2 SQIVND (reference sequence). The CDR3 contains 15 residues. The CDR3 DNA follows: TGTGCCAGTGGTTACCTGGACAGGGGGGGATCACCCCTCCACTTT. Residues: CASGYLDRGGSPLHF.

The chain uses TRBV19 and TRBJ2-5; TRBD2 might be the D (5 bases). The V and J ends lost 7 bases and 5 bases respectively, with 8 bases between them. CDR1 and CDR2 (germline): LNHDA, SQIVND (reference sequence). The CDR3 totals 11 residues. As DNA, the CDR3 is TGTGCCAGTACGGGGAAGGAGACCCAGTACTTC. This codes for CASTGKETQYF.